Listed below are T cell receptor beta chains from one sample, sequenced in a study of OX40 agonist ivuxolimab in advanced cancers. Data came from immunoSEQ multiplex PCR; TCRdb stores just in-frame clones and leaves some out. The data contain roughly 80,000 clones, over 75% of them singletons. Sequencing used CD4+ or CD8+ T cells sorted from blood, obtained in a trial of the OX40 agonist ivuxolimab. Receptor source: an adult with an advanced solid tumor such as melanoma, head and neck, liver or kidney cancer. Each CDR3 is given with its conserved first and last residue. Each record gives: CDR3 length, clone size, D gene, J gene, V gene, CDR3 protein, CDR3 DNA. A D gene is named only where the DNA matches it firmly. A clone size is listed for some rows: how often the clone was seen (once, few, many), or a class if it is expanded.

length: 12
size: NA
D: NA
J: TRBJ1-2
V: TRBV19
CDR3: CASSIKGRGYTF
DNA: TGTGCCAGTAGTATTAAGGGGCGCGGCTACACCTTC

length: 14
size: NA
D: TRBD1
J: TRBJ2-7
V: TRBV5-8
CDR3: CASSLWDRDHEQYF
DNA: TGTGCCAGCAGCTTGTGGGACAGGGACCACGAGCAGTACTTC

length: 16
size: NA
D: TRBD1
J: TRBJ2-1
V: TRBV18
CDR3: CASSPPGTGFYNEQFF
DNA: TGTGCCAGCTCACCACCCGGGACAGGGTTCTACAATGAGCAGTTCTTC

length: 14
size: NA
D: NA
J: TRBJ1-2
V: TRBV7-2
CDR3: CASSGGKGSNGYTF
DNA: TGTGCCAGCAGCGGGGGTAAGGGGTCCAATGGCTACACCTTC

length: 13
size: NA
D: NA
J: TRBJ2-5
V: TRBV4-3
CDR3: CASSQFIQETQYF
DNA: TGCGCCAGCAGCCAATTTATCCAAGAGACCCAGTACTTC

length: 16
size: NA
D: TRBD1
J: TRBJ2-1
V: TRBV7-3
CDR3: CASSPRGQGAHNEQFF
DNA: TGTGCCAGCAGCCCCAGGGGACAGGGGGCCCACAATGAGCAGTTCTTC

length: 17
size: NA
D: TRBD2
J: TRBJ2-2
V: TRBV11-3
CDR3: CASSHTKLAGNTGELFF
DNA: TGTGCCAGCAGTCATACGAAACTAGCGGGAAACACCGGGGAGCTGTTTTTT

length: 15
size: NA
D: NA
J: TRBJ1-1
V: TRBV19
CDR3: CASSITMAENTEAFF
DNA: TGTGCCAGTAGTATAACGATGGCAGAGAACACTGAAGCTTTCTTT

length: 14
size: once
D: TRBD2
J: TRBJ2-1
V: TRBV5-1
CDR3: CASSLGTSGSPQFF
DNA: TGCGCCAGCAGCTTGGGGACTAGCGGGAGTCCGCAGTTCTTC

length: 15
size: NA
D: TRBD1
J: TRBJ2-7
V: TRBV4-3
CDR3: CASSQDSQTGTEQYF
DNA: TGCGCCAGCAGCCAAGACTCCCAGACAGGGACCGAGCAGTACTTC

length: 16
size: NA
D: NA
J: TRBJ2-2
V: TRBV23-1
CDR3: CASSGESALDTGELFF
DNA: TGCGCCAGCAGCGGGGAATCGGCTTTGGACACCGGGGAGCTGTTTTTT

length: 13
size: NA
D: NA
J: TRBJ2-1
V: TRBV4-3
CDR3: CASSNPGTHEQFF
DNA: TGCGCCAGCAGTAACCCGGGGACGCATGAGCAGTTCTTC

length: 15
size: NA
D: NA
J: TRBJ2-5
V: TRBV7-2
CDR3: CASSLKNGASRVQYF
DNA: TGTGCCAGCAGCCTAAAAAACGGAGCTAGCCGTGTCCAGTACTTC

length: 19
size: NA
D: TRBD2
J: TRBJ2-5
V: TRBV5-1
CDR3: CASSWDPPGLAGGAETQYF
DNA: TGCGCCAGCAGCTGGGACCCTCCGGGACTAGCGGGAGGGGCCGAGACCCAGTACTTC

length: 13
size: NA
D: NA
J: TRBJ1-5
V: TRBV5-1
CDR3: CASSFYSNQPQHF
DNA: TGCGCCAGCAGCTTCTATAGCAATCAGCCCCAGCATTTT

length: 12
size: NA
D: TRBD2
J: TRBJ2-3
V: TRBV7-9
CDR3: CASSLDIGTRFF
DNA: TGTGCCAGCAGCTTAGATATCGGGACTAGGTTTTTT

length: 14
size: once
D: NA
J: TRBJ2-3
V: TRBV18
CDR3: CASSLGSSTDTQYF
DNA: TGTGCCAGCTCACTCGGGAGTAGCACAGATACGCAGTATTTT